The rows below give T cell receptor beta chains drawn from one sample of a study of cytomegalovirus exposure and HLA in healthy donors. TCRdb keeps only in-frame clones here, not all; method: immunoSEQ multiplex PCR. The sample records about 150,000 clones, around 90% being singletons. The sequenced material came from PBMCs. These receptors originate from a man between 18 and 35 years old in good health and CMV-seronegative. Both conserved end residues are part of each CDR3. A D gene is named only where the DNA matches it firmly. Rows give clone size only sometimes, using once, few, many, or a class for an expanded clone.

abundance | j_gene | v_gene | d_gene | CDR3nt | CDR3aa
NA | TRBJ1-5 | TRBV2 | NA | TGTGCCAGCATGGACACAGTCAATCAGCCCCAGCATTTT | CASMDTVNQPQHF
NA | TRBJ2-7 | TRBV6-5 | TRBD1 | TGTGCCAGCAGTTACGGGACAGGGTTCAACTACGAGCAGTACTTC | CASSYGTGFNYEQYF
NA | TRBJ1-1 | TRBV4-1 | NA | TGCGCCAGCAGCCGTCATGGCCCCCGGGCAGGGGACCCGTACACTGAAGCTTTCTTT | CASSRHGPRAGDPYTEAFF
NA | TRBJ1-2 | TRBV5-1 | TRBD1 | TGCGCCAGCAGCCCGGGACAGGAATATGACTACACCTTC | CASSPGQEYDYTF
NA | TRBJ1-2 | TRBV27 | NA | TGTGCCAGCAGTTTCCCCGGTTTACATGGCTACACCTTC | CASSFPGLHGYTF
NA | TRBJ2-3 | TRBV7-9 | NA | TGTGCCAGCAGCCCAGAGACTAGAACTACGCAGTATTTT | CASSPETRTTQYF
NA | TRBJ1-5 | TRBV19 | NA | TGTGCCAGCCGCAGGGGTGAGCCCCAGCATTTT | CASRRGEPQHF
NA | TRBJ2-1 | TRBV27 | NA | TGTGCCAGCAGTCCACAGGGTTCCTACAATGAGCAGTTCTTC | CASSPQGSYNEQFF
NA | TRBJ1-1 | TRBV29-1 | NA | TGCAGCGTTGAAGAGGGCCAGGGATTCAACACTGAAGCTTTCTTT | CSVEEGQGFNTEAFF
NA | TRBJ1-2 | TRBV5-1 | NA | TGCGCCAGCAGCTTACAGGATACAGCTAACTATGGCTACACCTTC | CASSLQDTANYGYTF
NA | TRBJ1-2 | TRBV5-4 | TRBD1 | TGTGCCAGCAGTCCACTAGGGGGCGTGGATGGCTACACCTTC | CASSPLGGVDGYTF
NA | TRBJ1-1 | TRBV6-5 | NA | TGTGCCAGCAGTTTTGGTCGCGGTTACACTGAAGCTTTCTTT | CASSFGRGYTEAFF
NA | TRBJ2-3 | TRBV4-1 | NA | TGCGCCAGCAGCCAACGTTTCCAGGGTCCAGATACGCAGTATTTT | CASSQRFQGPDTQYF
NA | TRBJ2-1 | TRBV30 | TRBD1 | TGTGCCTGGAACAGGGGAGCCTACAATGAGCAGTTCTTC | CAWNRGAYNEQFF
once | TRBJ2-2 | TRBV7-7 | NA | TGTGCTAGCAGCTTAACGGGGGGCCAGGGGGAGCTGTTTTTT | CASSLTGGQGELFF
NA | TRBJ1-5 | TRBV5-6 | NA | TGTGCCAGCAGCTTGACCGCCGGGGGAAGCAATCAGCCCCAGCATTTT | CASSLTAGGSNQPQHF
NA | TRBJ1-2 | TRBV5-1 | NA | TGCGCCAGCAGCTTGGATCAGGCCGACTATGGCTACACCTTC | CASSLDQADYGYTF
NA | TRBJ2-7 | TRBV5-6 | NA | TGTGCCAGCAGCTTGGCTAGAGCGTACGAGCAGTACTTC | CASSLARAYEQYF
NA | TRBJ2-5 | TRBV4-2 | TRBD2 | TGTGCCAGCAGCACGACTAGCGTTGAGACCCAGTACTTC | CASSTTSVETQYF
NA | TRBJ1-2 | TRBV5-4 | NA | TGTGCCAGCAGCTTGGATGAGTATGGCTACACCTTC | CASSLDEYGYTF
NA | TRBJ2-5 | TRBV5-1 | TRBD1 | TGCGCCAGCAGCGCCGATACAGGGGACGGGGAAGAGACCCAGTACTTC | CASSADTGDGEETQYF
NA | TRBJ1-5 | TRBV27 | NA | TGTGCCAGCAGTAAGACACCCCGGAGCAATCAGCCCCAGCATTTT | CASSKTPRSNQPQHF
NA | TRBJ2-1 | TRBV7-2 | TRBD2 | TGTGCCAGCAGCTTAGGCGGGGGGGAAGGACGTGAGCAGTTCTTC | CASSLGGGEGREQFF
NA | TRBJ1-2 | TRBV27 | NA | TGTGCCAGCAGTTTATCGATGGAGCCAGGGCATGGCTACACCTTC | CASSLSMEPGHGYTF
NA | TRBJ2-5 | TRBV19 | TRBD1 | TGTGCCAGTAGCCCGGGACAGGGTGCGTTTCAATACCAAGAGACCCAGTACTTC | CASSPGQGAFQYQETQYF
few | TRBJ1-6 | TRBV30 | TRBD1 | TGTGCCTGGAGTCCTTTAACAGGGGGTAGGTCACCCCTCCACTTT | CAWSPLTGGRSPLHF
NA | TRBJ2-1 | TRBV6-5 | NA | TGTGCCAGCAGTCGGGAAGATCGTTGGGAGCAGTTCTTC | CASSREDRWEQFF
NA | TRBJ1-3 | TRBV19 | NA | TGTGCCAGTAAATTTATAGGGGACACCATATATTTT | CASKFIGDTIYF
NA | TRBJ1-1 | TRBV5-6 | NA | TGTGCCAGCAGCTTGGACACTACAGGTCGTTTGAACACTGAAGCTTTCTTT | CASSLDTTGRLNTEAFF
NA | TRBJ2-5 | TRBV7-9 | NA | TGTGCCAGCAGCTCCCACCAGCGAGTCGGGGAGACCCAGTACTTC | CASSSHQRVGETQYF
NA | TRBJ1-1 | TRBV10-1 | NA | TGCGCCAGCAGTGAGTCCGGGGTAAACACTGAAGCTTTCTTT | CASSESGVNTEAFF
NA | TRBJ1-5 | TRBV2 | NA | TGTGCCAGTTCTGTATTCAATCAGCCCCAGCATTTT | CASSVFNQPQHF
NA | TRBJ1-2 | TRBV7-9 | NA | TGTGCCAGCAGCCCTTCCGGGGGGGCTAACTATGGCTACACCTTC | CASSPSGGANYGYTF
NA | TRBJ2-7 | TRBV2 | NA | TGTGCCAGCAGTGGGTCAGGGGGGAAGAACGAGCAGTACTTC | CASSGSGGKNEQYF
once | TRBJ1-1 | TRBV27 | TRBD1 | TGTGCCAGCAGTACGCGACAGGGTGCTGAAGCTTTCTTT | CASSTRQGAEAFF
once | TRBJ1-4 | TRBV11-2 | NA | TGTGCCAGCAGCTTACGGACTAATGAAAAACTGTTTTTT | CASSLRTNEKLFF
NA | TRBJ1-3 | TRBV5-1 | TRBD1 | TGCGCCAGCAGCTTCGGGACAGCTGGAAACACCATATATTTT | CASSFGTAGNTIYF
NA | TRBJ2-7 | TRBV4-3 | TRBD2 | TGCGCCAGCAGCCAAGACAGGACTAGCTCCTACGAGCAGTACTTC | CASSQDRTSSYEQYF
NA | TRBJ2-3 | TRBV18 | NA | TGTGCCAGCTCACCCCGGACAGACACAGATACGCAGTATTTT | CASSPRTDTDTQYF
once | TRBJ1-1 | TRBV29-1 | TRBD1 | TGCAGCGTTAACCCGGGACAGGGGGTAGGAGGCACTGAAGCTTTCTTT | CSVNPGQGVGGTEAFF
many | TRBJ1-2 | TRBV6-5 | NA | TGTGCCAGCAGTACATACGGTGCGGGGGGAAAAGGCTACACCTTC | CASSTYGAGGKGYTF
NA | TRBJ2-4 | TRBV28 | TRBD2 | TGTGCCAGCAGTCCTAGCGGGAGGGCCGAAAACATTCAGTACTTC | CASSPSGRAENIQYF
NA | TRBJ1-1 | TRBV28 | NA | TGTGCCAGCAGTCTACCTGGGGGGGCCGCTGAAGCTTTCTTT | CASSLPGGAAEAFF
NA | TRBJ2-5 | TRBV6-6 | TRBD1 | TGTGCCAGCAGGCTACAGGGGCTCCAAGAGACCCAGTACTTC | CASRLQGLQETQYF
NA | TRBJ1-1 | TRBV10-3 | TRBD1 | TGTGCCATTACCGACAGGGCGGACACTGAAGCTTTCTTT | CAITDRADTEAFF
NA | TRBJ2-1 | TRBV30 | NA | TGTGCCTGGACCATTGTCAGCTCCTACAATGAGCAGTTCTTC | CAWTIVSSYNEQFF